The 17 T cell receptor beta chains listed next were all sequenced from one sample in a study of CD8+ T cells in alopecia areata. Treatment: oral pan-JAK inhibitor, 5-10 mg twice daily. Extracted from the samples, RNA was reverse transcribed into cDNA to serve as the sequencing template. TCRdb's table, derived via immunoSEQ multiplex PCR, lists solely in-frame clones and lacks some. The data show a few hundred thousand clones, more than 45% seen once. The sequencing here drew on CD4+ T cells sorted from blood, taken at week 4, from a patient treated with tofacitinib. These receptors were obtained from a human donor with alopecia areata.

The chain combines TRBV19 with TRBJ1-5; maybe TRBD1 (6 bases). CDR3 length: 14 amino acids. In germline, CDR1 is LNHDA, CDR2 SQIVND (reference sequence). V was pared by 4 bases and J by 7 bases, with 14 bases between. CDR3 sequence reads: CASSTQTGSQPQHF. DNA of the CDR3: TGTGCCAGTAGTACCCAGACAGGCAGCCAGCCCCAGCATTTT.

This chain links TRBV27 with TRBJ1-5; D call uncertain. Trimming shortened V by 5 bases and J by 4 bases, and 9 bases separated the two germline ends. The CDR3 spans 13 residues. Germline loops: CDR1 MNHEY, CDR2 SMNVEV (reference sequence). For the CDR3, the DNA is TGTGCCAGCAGTCTACAACTTAATCAGCCCCAGCATTTT. It specifies CASSLQLNQPQHF.

V usage is TRBV10-3 and J usage is TRBJ1-1; D ambiguous. Germline V gives CDR1 ENHRY, CDR2 SYGVKD. V was cut by 4 bases and J by 1 base, with 4 bases left in between. This CDR3 has 12 amino acids. The CDR3 DNA reads as TGTGCCATCAGTGGACAGAACACTGAAGCTTTCTTT. Residues: CAISGQNTEAFF.

The genes are TRBV7-2 and TRBJ2-3, with 11 bases lining up with TRBD2. V lost 5 bases to trimming and J lost 6 bases; unmatched junction nucleotides: 10. This CDR3 is built from 16 residues. Germline V gene data show CDR1 as SGHTA and CDR2 as FQGNSA. As DNA, the CDR3 is TGTGCCAGCAGCCCATTCCCTAGCGGGGGGCCGGATACGCAGTATTTT. Translated, it gives CASSPFPSGGPDTQYF.

J is TRBJ2-7 and V is TRBV28, with 8 bases aligning to TRBD2. The CDR3 is 14 amino acids. V was clipped by 4 bases and J by 6 bases; unmatched bases: 8. In germline, CDR1 is MDHEN, CDR2 SYDVKM. The CDR3 here is CASSSFRGGAEQYF. The CDR3 DNA reads TGTGCCAGCAGTTCCTTCCGGGGGGGGGCCGAGCAGTACTTC.

The CDR3 protein is CASSEVVLLSGANVLTF. Written as DNA, the CDR3 is TGTGCCAGCAGTGAAGTTGTGTTACTCTCTGGGGCCAACGTCCTGACTTTC. The chain joins TRBV2 to TRBJ2-6, with D unresolved. V lost 1 base and J 0 bases, leaving 10 bases between the germline ends. CDR3 length: 17 residues. In germline, CDR1 is SNHLY, CDR2 FYNNEI.

The chain has TRBV29-1 and TRBJ2-2; D unclear. V lost 8 bases, J lost 3 bases, and 13 bases lay in between. The germline V gene has CDR1 SQVTM and CDR2 ANQGSEA. The CDR3 runs to 13 residues. This CDR3 reads CSMKGSYTGELFF. Written as DNA, the CDR3 is TGCAGCATGAAGGGCTCTTACACCGGGGAGCTGTTTTTT.

This clone was observed a single time. The V call is TRBV5-1, the J call TRBJ1-2; D not certain. CDR3 length: 14 residues. From germline, CDR1 is SGHRS and CDR2 YFSETQ. Trimming left V 0 bases short and J 5 bases short, with 11 bases between. The CDR3 nucleotides are TGCGCCAGCAGCTTGGCCGCAGAAGCATATGGCTACACCTTC. Translating gives CASSLAAEAYGYTF.

V is TRBV29-1 and J is TRBJ2-3, with D possibly being TRBD2 (6 bases). CDR1 and CDR2 (germline): SQVTM, ANQGSEA. The germline V and J ends were trimmed by 3 bases and 0 bases, with 10 bases remaining between them. This CDR3 has 14 amino acids. The CDR3 sequence is CSVETRPSTDTQYF. The DNA of the CDR3 is TGCAGCGTTGAGACTAGACCAAGCACAGATACGCAGTATTTT.

This clone was detected only once. The chain is built from TRBV6-5 and TRBJ1-6; 8 bases are shared with TRBD1. V lost 6 bases, J lost 7 bases, and 8 bases stayed unmatched. The CDR3 spans 15 residues. Germline CDR1 is MNHEY and CDR2 is SVGAGI. This chain's CDR3 is CASSPRQGRNSPLHF. DNA of the CDR3: TGTGCCAGCAGCCCTCGACAGGGGAGGAATTCACCCCTCCACTTT.

V and J are TRBV25-1 and TRBJ2-3; perhaps TRBD1 as D (6 bases). Per germline, CDR1 MGHDK and CDR2 SYGVNS. The length of the CDR3 is 14 residues. The V end lost 3 bases, the J end lost 1 base, and 8 bases lay between the germline ends. The CDR3 DNA reads as TGTGCCAGCAGTGATGACAGGCGCACAGATACGCAGTATTTT. This codes for CASSDDRRTDTQYF.

The genes are TRBV10-3 and TRBJ2-7; no clear D gene. The CDR3 length is 11 residues. Looked up from germline, CDR1 is ENHRY and CDR2 is SYGVKD. V was trimmed by 6 bases and J by 7 bases, leaving 10 bases between them. CDR3 DNA sequence: TGTGCCATCAGGACCCCGGAAGAGCAGTACTTC. Residues: CAIRTPEEQYF.

This clone was seen a handful of times. The sample carries other DNA sequences with the same CDR3. V gene TRBV29-1 combines with J gene TRBJ1-1, with D maybe TRBD1 (5 bases). This CDR3 has 11 residues. V was pared by 6 bases and J by 2 bases, with 7 bases between. Germline CDR1 is SQVTM and CDR2 is ANQGSEA. As DNA, the CDR3 is TGCAGCGTCGGACATAACACTGAAGCTTTCTTT. Translating it yields CSVGHNTEAFF.

The rearrangement joins TRBV7-2 to TRBJ2-7; TRBD1 or TRBD2 may be the D gene (5 bases each). The CDR3 totals 12 residues. Germline V gives CDR1 SGHTA, CDR2 FQGNSA. Trimming took off 8 bases at V and 7 bases at J, with 15 bases between the two ends. For the CDR3, the DNA is TGTGCCAGCGGGACCCCTGGCTGGGAGCAGTACTTC. Amino acid sequence: CASGTPGWEQYF.

This chain uses TRBV15 with TRBJ1-1; the D gene is possibly TRBD1 (6 bases). Trimming pared 3 bases from V and 4 bases from J, leaving 18 bases between. The CDR3 is made up of 16 amino acids. Per the germline V gene, CDR1 is LNHNV and CDR2 is YYDKDF (reference sequence). The CDR3 spells CATSSEQQGPGTEAFF. CDR3 bases: TGTGCCACCAGCAGCGAACAACAGGGACCCGGCACTGAAGCTTTCTTT.

The chain couples TRBV7-3 to TRBJ2-1, with 11 bases lining up with TRBD1. This CDR3 has 14 amino acids. Germline loops: CDR1 SGHTA, CDR2 FQGTGA. Germline trimming cut 5 bases from V and 9 bases from J; bases unmatched to any gene: 6. Here the CDR3 DNA reads TGTGCCAGCAGCGCAGGACAGGGGGCGACTGAGCAGTTCTTC. Translation gives CASSAGQGATEQFF.

This clone was counted between two and nine times. V and J are TRBV7-2 and TRBJ2-2; D may be TRBD1 (5 bases). The V and J ends lost 4 bases and 4 bases respectively, with 10 bases between them. This CDR3 has 14 residues. Germline V CDR1 and CDR2: SGHTA, FQGNSA. CDR3 bases: TGTGCCAGCAGCTCAGGACAAATCACCGGGGAGCTGTTTTTT. It codes for CASSSGQITGELFF.